The clone carrying this T cell receptor (beta chain) was observed a handful of times. CDR1 and CDR2 (germline): SNHLY, FYNNEI. V was clipped by 8 bases and J by 2 bases; unmatched bases: 9. The CDR3 spans 15 residues. The time point is: patch test 3, about 24 weeks after DPC sensitization. Specified treatment: therapeutic diphenylcyclopropenone sensitization with weekly scalp DPC. This record comes from a study of human T cells and chemical hapten exposure. At the level of the study: Each patient's scalp received weekly diphenylcyclopropenone throughout the approximately 25-week study. DPC (0.01%) was patch tested on the upper back and read at 6 days.

TCRdb itself ran the RACE reads through MiXCR, one entry per CDR3 protein. The sample has 70,000 to 90,000 distinct CDR3 sequences, 10% to 14% seen once. The source material was whole blood, sampled in connection with sensitization to the hapten diphenylcyclopropenone (DPC). The source is a woman aged 45-59 years with alopecia areata. Some clones in this sample may be carry-over from other donors' samples. The chain couples TRBV2 to TRBJ1-5; 7 nucleotides match TRBD1. This CDR3 reads CASGRQGTGNQPQHF. The CDR3 DNA is TGTGCCAGCGGAAGACAGGGAACGGGCAATCAGCCCCAGCATTTT. Full variable domain (outside the CDR3, taken from reference TRBV2 and TRBJ1-5): EPEVTQTPSHQVTQMGQEVILRCVPISNHLYFYWYRQILGQKVEFLVSFYNNEISEKSEIFDDQFSVERPDGSNFTLKIRSTKLEDSAMYFCASGRQGTGNQPQHFGDGTRLSIL.